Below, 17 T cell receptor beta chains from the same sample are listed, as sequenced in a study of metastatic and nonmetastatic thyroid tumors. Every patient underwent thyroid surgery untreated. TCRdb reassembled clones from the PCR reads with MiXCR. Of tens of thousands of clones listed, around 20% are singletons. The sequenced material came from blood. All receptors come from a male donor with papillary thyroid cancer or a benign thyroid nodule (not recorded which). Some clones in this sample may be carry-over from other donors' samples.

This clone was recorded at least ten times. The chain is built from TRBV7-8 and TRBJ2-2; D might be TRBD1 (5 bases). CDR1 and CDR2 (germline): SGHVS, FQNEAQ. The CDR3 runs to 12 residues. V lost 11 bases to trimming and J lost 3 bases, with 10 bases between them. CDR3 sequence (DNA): TGTGCCTCCCAGGGATACACCGGGGAGCTGTTTTTT. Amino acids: CASQGYTGELFF.

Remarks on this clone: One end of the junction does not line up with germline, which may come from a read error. CDR3 sequence: CSETGTRGYTF. The DNA of the CDR3 is TGCAGTGAGACCGGGACCCGTGGCTACACATTC. The chain is built from TRBV20-1 and TRBJ1-2, with a possible D match to TRBD1 (5 bases). This CDR3 spans 11 amino acids. Per germline, CDR1 DFQATT and CDR2 SNEGSKA (reference sequence).

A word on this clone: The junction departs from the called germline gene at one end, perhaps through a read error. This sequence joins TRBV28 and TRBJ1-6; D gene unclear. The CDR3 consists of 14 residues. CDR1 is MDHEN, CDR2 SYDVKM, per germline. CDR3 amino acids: CASSSTGWHSPPHF. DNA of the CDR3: TGTGCCAGCAGTTCGACGGGGTGGCATTCACCCCCCCACTTT.

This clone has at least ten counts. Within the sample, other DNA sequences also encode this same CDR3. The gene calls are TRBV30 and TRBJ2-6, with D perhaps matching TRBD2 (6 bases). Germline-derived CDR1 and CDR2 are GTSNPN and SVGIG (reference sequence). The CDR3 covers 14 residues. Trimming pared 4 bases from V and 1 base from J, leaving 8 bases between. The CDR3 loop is CAWMGGSGANVLTF. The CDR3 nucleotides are TGTGCCTGGATGGGGGGATCTGGGGCCAACGTCCTGACTTTC.

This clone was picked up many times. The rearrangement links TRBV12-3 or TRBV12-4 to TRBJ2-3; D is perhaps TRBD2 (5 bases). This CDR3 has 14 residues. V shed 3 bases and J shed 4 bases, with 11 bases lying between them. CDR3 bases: TGTGCCAGCAGTTTTGCTAGCTGGGCAGATACGCAGTATTTT. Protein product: CASSFASWADTQYF.

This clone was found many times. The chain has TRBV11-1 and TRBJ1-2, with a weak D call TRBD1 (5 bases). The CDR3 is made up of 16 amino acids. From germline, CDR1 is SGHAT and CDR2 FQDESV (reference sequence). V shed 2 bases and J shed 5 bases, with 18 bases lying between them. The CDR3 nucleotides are TGTGCCAGCAGCTTACTCTTTGGGGCGCATTCGTATGGCTACACCTTC. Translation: CASSLLFGAHSYGYTF.

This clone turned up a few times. CDR3 residues: CATAEDRAPRTGELFF. The DNA of the CDR3 is TGTGCCACCGCCGAGGACAGGGCTCCGAGAACCGGGGAGCTGTTTTTT. V is TRBV27 and J is TRBJ2-2; 8 nucleotides align to TRBD1. V gave up 10 bases and J gave up 5 bases; unmatched junction bases: 15. The CDR3 runs to 16 residues. From germline, CDR1 is MNHEY and CDR2 SMNVEV (reference sequence).

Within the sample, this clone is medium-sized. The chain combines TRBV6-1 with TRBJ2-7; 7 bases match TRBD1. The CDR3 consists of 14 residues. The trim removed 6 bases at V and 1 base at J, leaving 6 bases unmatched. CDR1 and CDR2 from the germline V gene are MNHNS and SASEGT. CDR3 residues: CASRPPGQSYEQYF. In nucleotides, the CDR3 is TGTGCCAGCAGACCACCGGGACAGTCCTACGAGCAGTACTTC.

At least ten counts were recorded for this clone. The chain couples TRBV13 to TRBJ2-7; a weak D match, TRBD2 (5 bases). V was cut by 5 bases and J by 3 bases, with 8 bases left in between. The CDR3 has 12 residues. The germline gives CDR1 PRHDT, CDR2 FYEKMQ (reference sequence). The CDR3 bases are TGTGCCAGCAGCCGGGGAGTCTACGAGCAGTACTTC. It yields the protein CASSRGVYEQYF.

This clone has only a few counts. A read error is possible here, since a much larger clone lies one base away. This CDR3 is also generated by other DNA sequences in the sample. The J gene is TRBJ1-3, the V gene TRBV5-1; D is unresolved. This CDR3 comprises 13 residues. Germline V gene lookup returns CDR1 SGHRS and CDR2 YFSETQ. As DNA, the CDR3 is TGCGCCAGCGGTGACGCCTCTGGGAACACCATATATTTT. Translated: CASGDASGNTIYF.

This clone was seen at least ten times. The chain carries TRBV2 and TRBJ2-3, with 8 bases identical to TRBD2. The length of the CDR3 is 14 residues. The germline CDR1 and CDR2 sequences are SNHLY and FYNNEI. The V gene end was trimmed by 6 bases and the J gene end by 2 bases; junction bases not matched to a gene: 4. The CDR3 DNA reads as TGTGCCAGCAGGGGACTAGTCTCCACAGATACGCAGTATTTT. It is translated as CASRGLVSTDTQYF.

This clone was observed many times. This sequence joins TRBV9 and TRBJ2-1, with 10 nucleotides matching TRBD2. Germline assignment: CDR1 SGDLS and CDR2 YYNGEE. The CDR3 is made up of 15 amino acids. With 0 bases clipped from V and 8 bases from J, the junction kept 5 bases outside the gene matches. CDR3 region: CASSVGLAGGYEQFF. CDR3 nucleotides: TGTGCCAGCAGCGTAGGGTTAGCGGGAGGCTATGAGCAGTTCTTC.

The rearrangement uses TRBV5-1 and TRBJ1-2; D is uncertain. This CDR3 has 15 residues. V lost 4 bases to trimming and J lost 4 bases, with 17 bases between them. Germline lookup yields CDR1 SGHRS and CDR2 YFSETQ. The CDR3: CASSPDIRAPYGYTF. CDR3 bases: TGCGCCAGCAGCCCCGACATTCGCGCGCCCTATGGCTACACCTTC.

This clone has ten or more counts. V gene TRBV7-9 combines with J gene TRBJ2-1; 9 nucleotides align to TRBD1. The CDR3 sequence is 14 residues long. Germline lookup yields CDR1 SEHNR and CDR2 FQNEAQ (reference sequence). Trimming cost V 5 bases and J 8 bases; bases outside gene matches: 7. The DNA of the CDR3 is TGTGCCAGCAGCATGGACAGGGGCATCGATGAGCAGTTCTTC. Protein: CASSMDRGIDEQFF.

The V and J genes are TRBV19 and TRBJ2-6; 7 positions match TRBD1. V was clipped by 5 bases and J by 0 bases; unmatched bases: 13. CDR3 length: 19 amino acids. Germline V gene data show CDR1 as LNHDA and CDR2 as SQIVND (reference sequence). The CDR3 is CASSSRTGALNSGANVLTF. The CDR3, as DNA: TGTGCCAGTAGTTCTCGGACAGGAGCCCTGAACTCTGGGGCCAACGTCCTGACTTTC.

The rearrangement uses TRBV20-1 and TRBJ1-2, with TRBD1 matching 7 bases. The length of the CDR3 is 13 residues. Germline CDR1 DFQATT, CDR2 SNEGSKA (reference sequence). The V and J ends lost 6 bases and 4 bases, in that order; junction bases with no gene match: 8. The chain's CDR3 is CSAQGGMGYGYTF. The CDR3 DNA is TGCAGTGCCCAGGGGGGTATGGGCTATGGCTACACCTTC.

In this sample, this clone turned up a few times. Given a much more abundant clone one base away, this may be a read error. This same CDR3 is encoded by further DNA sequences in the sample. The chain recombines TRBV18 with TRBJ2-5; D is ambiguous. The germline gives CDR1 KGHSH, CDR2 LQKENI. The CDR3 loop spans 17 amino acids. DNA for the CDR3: TGCGCCAGCTCACCCCGAGGCAGGCCATCGTACCAAGAGACCCAGTACTTC. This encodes CASSPRGRPSYQETQYF. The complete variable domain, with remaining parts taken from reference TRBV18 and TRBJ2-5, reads NAGVMQNPRHLVRRRGQEARLRCSPMKGHSHVYWYRQLPEEGLKFMVYLQKENIIDESGMPKERFSAEFPKEGPSILRIQQVVRGDSAAYFCASSPRGRPSYQETQYFGPGTRLLVL.